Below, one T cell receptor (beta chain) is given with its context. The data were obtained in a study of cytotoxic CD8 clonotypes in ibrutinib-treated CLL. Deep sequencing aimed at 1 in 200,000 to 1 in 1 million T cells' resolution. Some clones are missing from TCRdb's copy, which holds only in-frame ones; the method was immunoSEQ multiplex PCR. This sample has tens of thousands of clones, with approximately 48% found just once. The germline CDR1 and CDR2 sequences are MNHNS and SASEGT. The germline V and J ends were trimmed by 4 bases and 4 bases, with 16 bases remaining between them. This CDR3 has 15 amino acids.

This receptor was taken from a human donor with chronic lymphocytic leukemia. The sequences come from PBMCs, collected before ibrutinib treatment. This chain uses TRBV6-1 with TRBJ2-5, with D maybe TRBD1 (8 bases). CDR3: CASSATGGAGETQYF. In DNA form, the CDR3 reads TGTGCCAGCAGTGCAACAGGGGGGGCGGGAGAGACCCAGTACTTC.